Listed here are 21 T cell receptor beta chains from one sample, sequenced in a study of blood T cell repertoires in COVID-19. The method was immunoSEQ multiplex PCR; TCRdb's version includes in-frame clones alone and lacks a portion of them. Among some 450,000 clones listed, around 88% were seen once. The sample taken for sequencing was peripheral blood. Receptors originate from a woman aged 45-65 years with COVID-19, enrolled during active disease.

This clone was counted once. V gene TRBV9 combines with J gene TRBJ1-2; D is perhaps TRBD1 (5 bases). Germline V lookup: CDR1 SGDLS, CDR2 YYNGEE. V lost 3 bases and J 3 bases, leaving 12 bases between the germline ends. The CDR3 extends over 14 amino acids. The DNA of the CDR3 is TGTGCCAGCAGCGAGGACGGGGGGGACTATGGCTACACCTTC. This sequence encodes CASSEDGGDYGYTF.

The V and J genes are TRBV29-1 and TRBJ1-5, with D perhaps matching TRBD1 (6 bases). Deletions cut 8 bases from V and 6 bases from J, with 17 bases between. The CDR3 totals 13 residues. Per the germline V gene, CDR1 is SQVTM and CDR2 is ANQGSEA. CDR3 sequence reads: CSISTGSAQPQHF. For the CDR3, the DNA is TGCAGCATAAGTACAGGGTCAGCTCAGCCCCAGCATTTT.

The genes are TRBV5-6 and TRBJ1-4; the D gene is possibly TRBD1 (6 bases). The CDR3 spans 15 residues. The V and J ends lost 2 bases and 1 base respectively, with 9 bases between them. The germline gives CDR1 SGHDT, CDR2 YYEEEE. The CDR3 protein is CASSFHRVTNEKLFF. In DNA, the CDR3 is TGTGCCAGCAGCTTCCACAGGGTAACTAATGAAAAACTGTTTTTT.

The chain recombines TRBV6-6 with TRBJ1-1, with D maybe TRBD1 (5 bases). CDR1 and CDR2 (germline): MNHNY, SVGAGI (reference sequence). Trimming cost V 8 bases and J 1 base, with 20 bases left between them. The CDR3 runs to 16 residues. The CDR3 spells CASRGSSSRPNTEAFF. CDR3 nucleotide sequence: TGTGCCAGCCGGGGGAGCAGTAGCAGGCCGAACACTGAAGCTTTCTTT.

V gene TRBV4-2 combines with J gene TRBJ1-2; D uncertain. V was clipped by 5 bases and J by 4 bases, with 11 bases between them. Per germline, CDR1 LGHNA and CDR2 YNFKEQ. The CDR3 extends over 13 amino acids. The CDR3 reads CASSLQPLYGYTF. The CDR3 DNA sequence: TGTGCCAGCAGCTTACAGCCCCTCTATGGCTACACCTTC.

The chain carries TRBV7-9 and TRBJ1-6; no definite D call. This CDR3 spans 14 amino acids. Germline lookup yields CDR1 SEHNR and CDR2 FQNEAQ (reference sequence). Trimming pared 5 bases from V and 9 bases from J, leaving 14 bases between. CDR3 in DNA: TGTGCCAGCAGCCCGTACGACGCGGGTTCACCCCTCCACTTT. Its translation is CASSPYDAGSPLHF.

This rearrangement joins TRBV19 to TRBJ2-3, with 8 bases matching TRBD1. The CDR3 is made up of 15 amino acids. J was trimmed by 4 bases and V by 4 bases; bases with no gene match: 7. Germline V gene data show CDR1 as LNHDA and CDR2 as SQIVND (reference sequence). CDR3 nucleotide sequence: TGTGCCAGTAGTAGCCCGGACAGGGTGGCAGATACGCAGTATTTT. It is translated as CASSSPDRVADTQYF.

The chain is built from TRBV14 and TRBJ2-1, with D possibly being TRBD1 (6 bases). With 1 base removed from V and 6 bases from J, the gap between germline ends came to 10 bases. Germline loops: CDR1 SGHDN, CDR2 FVKESK. The CDR3 is made up of 14 amino acids. The CDR3 is CASSQGGRGNEQFF. DNA of the CDR3: TGTGCCAGCAGCCAAGGCGGCAGGGGCAATGAGCAGTTCTTC.

This rearrangement joins TRBV5-6 to TRBJ2-1, with D possibly TRBD1 on 6 matching bases. The germline V gene encodes CDR1 SGHDT and CDR2 YYEEEE. V was trimmed by 1 base and J by 8 bases, leaving 13 bases between them. The CDR3 runs to 14 residues. The CDR3 reads CASSLSSTGDEQFF. CDR3 nucleotide sequence: TGTGCCAGCAGCTTGTCGTCGACAGGCGATGAGCAGTTCTTC.

In this sample, this clone turned up once. This sequence joins TRBV5-1 and TRBJ2-3; D is undetermined. Trimming shortened V by 4 bases and J by 3 bases, and 9 bases separated the two germline ends. The CDR3 runs to 13 residues. CDR1 SGHRS and CDR2 YFSETQ come from the germline V gene. The DNA for the CDR3 is TGCGCCAGCAGCCCCGCAGATACAGATACGCAGTATTTT. Its translation is CASSPADTDTQYF.

The CDR3 spells CATSDLGTSGGRNNEQFF. CDR3 nucleotides: TGTGCCACCAGTGATTTGGGGACTAGCGGGGGAAGGAACAATGAGCAGTTCTTC. The rearrangement uses TRBV24-1 and TRBJ2-1; the match to TRBD2 covers 14 bases. V was clipped by 0 bases and J by 5 bases; unmatched bases: 5. Germline lookup yields CDR1 KGHDR and CDR2 SFDVKD. This CDR3 contains 18 residues.

The CDR3 DNA reads as TGCGCCAGCAGCGCCTTGAGCGATGAAAAACTGTTTTTT. Amino acids: CASSALSDEKLFF. The V gene is TRBV5-1, the J gene TRBJ1-4; D unclear. Germline CDR1 is SGHRS and CDR2 is YFSETQ. Trimming removed 4 bases at V and 6 bases at J, with 10 bases between. The CDR3 length is 13 residues.

This chain uses TRBV27 with TRBJ2-3; TRBD1 is a possible D gene (6 bases). V lost 6 bases and J lost 2, with 15 bases in between. From germline, CDR1 is MNHEY and CDR2 SMNVEV (reference sequence). This CDR3 is built from 15 residues. CDR3 amino acids: CASSPLQGPTDTQYF. The CDR3, as DNA: TGTGCCAGCAGCCCTTTACAGGGACCCACAGATACGCAGTATTTT.

Here the CDR3 reads CASRGLAGGEETQYF. The CDR3 nucleotides read TGTGCCAGCAGAGGGCTAGCGGGGGGCGAAGAGACCCAGTACTTC. The chain joins TRBV6-5 to TRBJ2-5; 11 positions match TRBD2. Germline V gene lookup returns CDR1 MNHEY and CDR2 SVGAGI. With 6 bases clipped from V and 3 bases from J, the junction kept 6 bases outside the gene matches. There are 15 residues in the CDR3.

V usage is TRBV6-6 and J usage is TRBJ1-4, with D possibly being TRBD1 (5 bases). Trimming left V 6 bases short and J 16 bases short, with 21 bases between. Per the germline V gene, CDR1 is MNHNY and CDR2 is SVGAGI (reference sequence). The CDR3 runs 13 residues. CDR3 DNA: TGTGCCAGCAGCTACGCCGGGGGAGTAAGGAGGTTTTTT. It codes for CASSYAGGVRRFF.

This clone was observed a single time. The gene calls are TRBV7-2 and TRBJ2-2; a possible D gene is TRBD2 (7 bases). The CDR3 length is 14 residues. V was trimmed by 2 bases and J by 7 bases, leaving 11 bases between them. From germline, CDR1 is SGHTA and CDR2 FQGNSA. The CDR3 region has the DNA TGTGCCAGCAGCTTATACGGGGGGCACGGGGAGCTGTTTTTT. Residues: CASSLYGGHGELFF.

J is TRBJ1-2 and V is TRBV30; TRBD1 might be the D (6 bases). The V gene lost 4 bases and the J gene lost 8 bases, with 14 bases spanning the gap. There are 12 residues in the CDR3. Germline V gene sequence: CDR1 GTSNPN, CDR2 SVGIG (reference sequence). The CDR3 nucleotides are TGTGCCTGGACTACAGGGACGGACGGCTACACCTTC. As protein: CAWTTGTDGYTF.

The rearrangement joins TRBV5-4 to TRBJ2-2; D is perhaps TRBD2 (6 bases). V lost 0 bases and J lost 6, with 15 bases in between. The CDR3 contains 16 residues. The germline V gene has CDR1 SGHNT and CDR2 YYREEE (reference sequence). The CDR3 here is CASSLGLESGSGELFF. The CDR3 DNA follows: TGTGCCAGCAGCTTGGGACTAGAATCAGGGTCCGGGGAGCTGTTTTTT.

The gene calls are TRBV14 and TRBJ1-2, with 10 bases matching TRBD1. V lost 4 bases, J lost 4 bases, and 9 bases stayed unmatched. The CDR3 runs to 16 residues. Looked up from germline, CDR1 is SGHDN and CDR2 is FVKESK. The DNA of the CDR3 is TGTGCCAGCAGCCGCACCGACAGGGGGCTAGGCTATGGCTACACCTTC. Its protein product is CASSRTDRGLGYGYTF.

Only one count was recorded for this clone. This chain uses TRBV11-1 with TRBJ1-4; 8 bases are a match to TRBD1. V was pared by 0 bases and J by 8 bases, with 5 bases of the junction left unmatched. CDR1 is SGHAT, CDR2 FQDESV, per germline (reference sequence). CDR3 length equals 15 residues. In DNA form, the CDR3 reads TGTGCCAGCAGCTTAGCCAGGGGGCCCTGGGAAAAACTGTTTTTT. Amino acid sequence: CASSLARGPWEKLFF. Full variable domain (missing parts from reference TRBV11-1 and TRBJ1-4): EAEVAQSPRYKITEKSQAVAFWCDPISGHATLYWYRQILGQGPELLVQFQDESVVDDSQLPKDRFSAERLKGVDSTLKIQPAELGDSAMYLCASSLARGPWEKLFFGSGTQLSVL.

V gene TRBV19 combines with J gene TRBJ2-3, with TRBD2 identical over 8 bases. Per germline, CDR1 LNHDA and CDR2 SQIVND (reference sequence). Trimming at V came to 8 bases and at J to 2 bases, leaving 12 bases not matched to a gene. This CDR3 spans 16 amino acids. CDR3 region: CASSKRVAGNTDTQYF. DNA of the CDR3: TGTGCCAGTTCCAAAAGAGTAGCGGGGAACACAGATACGCAGTATTTT.